The source of this T cell receptor (beta chain) is a study of shared clonotypes between healthy human individuals. Study results and limitations: Clonotypes not shared had lower generation probabilities than those common to all four donors.

In germline, CDR1 is SNHLY, CDR2 FYNNEI. This CDR3 is built from 15 residues. As originally analysed: ImmunoSEQ gave junction-only sequences without quality scores, so filtering differed. Only in-frame clones appear in the TCRdb table, and some are missing; sequencing was by immunoSEQ multiplex PCR. V and J calls and clone size are copied from that table; D and trimming were computed from the DNA. The sample lists hundreds of thousands of clones; 60% to 80% were seen once. In the CD4+ fraction, cells were divided into CD45RA+ naive and CD45RA-negative memory subsets. Regarding this clone: Its antigen is undetermined. One end of the junction is discordant with germline, which a read error may explain.

The genes are TRBV2 and TRBJ1-5; 9 bases map to TRBD1. The sequenced material came from memory CD4+ T cells sorted from blood. Sample subset: CD45RA-negative fraction. The clonotype was recovered from a woman aged 25 to 39 in good health. Here the CDR3 reads CASREGTGRNQPQHF. The CDR3 region has the DNA TGTGCCAGCAGGGAAGGGACAGGGCGAAATCAGCCCCAGCATTTT.